Shown below are 3 T cell receptor beta chains from a single sample sequenced in a study of T cells in Graves' hyperthyroidism and ophthalmopathy. Regions amplified from RNA transcripts were the TCR beta CDR3 regions. Carried out on the TCR CDR3, a first-round RT-PCR used the HTBI primer set. Each CDR3 protein is one row after TCRdb ran MiXCR on the multiplex PCR reads. The data show fewer than 500,000 distinct CDR3 sequences, roughly 14% seen once. The specimen sequenced was blood. The receptor set was obtained from a young man with Graves' ophthalmopathy.

Worth noting for this clonotype: A read error is possible here, since a much larger clone lies one base away. This rearrangement joins TRBV20-1 to TRBJ2-2; tentatively, D is TRBD2 (5 bases). This CDR3 is 12 amino acids long. The germline V gene encodes CDR1 DFQATT and CDR2 SNEGSKA (reference sequence). The CDR3 DNA reads as TGCAGTGCTAGTTACGGATCCGGGGAGCTGTCTTTT. It specifies CSASYGSGELSF.

This clonotype was seen a few times. V usage is TRBV12-5 and J usage is TRBJ1-6; 7 bases map to TRBD1. Germline-derived CDR1 and CDR2 are LGHNT and FRNRAP. The CDR3 totals 15 residues. V was clipped by 6 bases and J by 5 bases; unmatched bases: 7. The CDR3 loop reads CASGGTESNNSPLHF. The DNA of the CDR3 is TGTGCTAGTGGGGGGACAGAGTCGAATAATTCACCCCTCCACTTT.

This clonotype was counted once. J is TRBJ2-3 and V is TRBV27, with D unresolved. CDR3 length: 15 amino acids. Trimming pared 3 bases from V and 3 bases from J, leaving 13 bases between. The germline V gene has CDR1 MNHEY and CDR2 SMNVEV (reference sequence). Here the CDR3 DNA reads TGTGCCAGCAGTTTTTCCCGGTTGTTTACAGATACGCAGTATTTT. This sequence encodes CASSFSRLFTDTQYF.